This paragraph covers one TCR beta chain sequence. Its antigen is undetermined. This CDR3 contains 11 residues. V shed 10 bases and J shed 5 bases, with 11 bases lying between them. Per germline, CDR1 LNHDA and CDR2 SQIVND (reference sequence). Generated by immunoSEQ multiplex PCR, the TCRdb table keeps only in-frame clones and is missing some. The sample contains about 4,400 clones, just under 75% of which appear only once. This sample is drawn from a study of chemoradiotherapy in HPV16-positive cancers. Study overall: Candidate HPV-specific clones and shared TCR motifs came from a couple of HPV16-positive patients. Findings and limits, study-wide: In HPV16-positive patients, HPV-responsive T-cell expansion tracked better recurrence-free survival. Non-HPV-specific T cells did not expand in tumors during treatment, whereas candidate HPV-specific clones and E7-related motifs did.

Repeated repertoire sampling spanned the course of chemoradiotherapy. The specimen comprised tumor tissue, sampled from a patient who underwent chemoradiotherapy. The source of this sequence is a human donor with HPV-associated anogenital cancer. V gene TRBV19 combines with J gene TRBJ1-2; D uncertain. The CDR3 spells CATRAPYGYTF. Written as DNA, the CDR3 is TGTGCCACTCGGGCTCCTTATGGCTACACCTTC.